Sequencing of this T cell receptor beta chain was carried out in a study of human CD4 T cells and Enterobacteriaceae (dated by TCRdb to the early 2020s). Memory CD4+ T cells were FACS-sorted on a FACSAria III to over 95% purity as all CD4+ cells other than CD45RA+CCR7+CD95- naive cells. Healthy donor blood was obtained from blood donation centers in Switzerland. Positive selection with CD4 and CD14 magnetic microbeads was used to enrich total CD4+ T cells and monocytes. CD8+, CD14+, CD16+, CD56+, CD19+ and CD25-bright cells were excluded before sorting. To assess in vivo expansion of bacteria-reactive clonotypes, total memory CD4+ T cells from a couple of blood donors were sequenced directly ex vivo. Isolation of peripheral blood mononuclear cells from donor blood was performed with Ficoll-Paque Plus. Deep-level sequencing was performed on ex vivo total memory CD4+ samples, with a detection sensitivity of one cell in 200,000. The QIAamp DNA Micro Kit was used to extract genomic DNA from cell pellets, and the quantity and purity of the genomic DNA were checked by spectrophotometry. The immunoSEQ multiplex PCR assay was used to amplify TCR Vbeta CDR3 regions. The Illumina HiSeq platform was used to sequence the amplicons. Each retrieved sequence was 87 nucleotides long and included the CDR3 region. Under the source paper's analysis protocol: Each unique productive TCR Vbeta nucleotide sequence counted as a clonotype and was quantified by productive template frequency from ImmunoSEQ Analyzer V3.0. A threshold at the top 5th percentile of each frequency-ranked repertoire was used to define expanded clonotypes. Repertoire overlap was computed as Chao-Jaccard with the R package fossil and visualized by nonmetric multidimensional scaling with the R package MASS. TCRdb re-hosts the immuneACCESS table, in-frame sequences only. Its copies lack some clones; in the studies checked, an unresolved V gene accounts for under half of them, and the cause for the rest is not known. The DNA gave D and trimming, while V, J and clone size come from that table. Present in this sample are just under 30,000 clones, approximately 84% of which were seen just once. Clones ranked in the top ten supply approximately 1.7% of the sample.

This clone has only one observation. Its target antigen remains unknown. Nothing much larger sits one base from this clone, and base qualities are not available. Overall study outcomes, separate from this receptor: In ex vivo samples, clonotypes with broad cross-reactivity seemed more expanded than specific clonotypes, as 11 of 19 and about 65% of the roughly 35 fell within the top 5%. The reactivity of ex vivo clonotypes was inferred solely by matching the nucleotide sequences of those clonotypes to CFSE-low cultures from the same donors.

CDR1 and CDR2, looked up from the germline V gene, are MNHNS and SASEGT. After removal of 3 bases from V and 0 bases from J, the junction retains 7 bases not matched to a gene. The CDR3 goes from the cysteine to the phenylalanine over 17 residues. The kept DNA is CDR3 alone, 51 bases in frame from the first base. The V gene is TRBV6-1 and the J gene is TRBJ1-4, with 7 bases aligning to TRBD1. This clonotype was sampled from a human donor in good health. Sequenced: memory CD4+ T cells from blood. Taken with the paper, the label for cell subset or site translates to: total memory CD4 T cells sorted directly ex vivo, unstimulated. The nucleotide sequence is given as TGTGCCAGCAGTGACCCCTGGGACAGCGCAACTAATGAAAAACTGTTTTTT. This translates into CASSDPWDSATNEKLFF.